The source of this TCR beta chain is a study of blood T cell repertoires in COVID-19. As for the study in general: COVID-19 samples collected from the United States, Italy and Spain covered acute and convalescent phases. PBMCs, B-cell-depleted T cells, or T cells were the source of the cDNA or gDNA that made up the material.

In the original processing: Cell counts per sample came from amplifying reference gene primers. Repertoires were generated with immunoSEQ multiplex PCR, while TCRdb's copy carries only in-frame clones and drops some. That table furnishes V, J and clone size, whereas the DNA furnished D and trimming. This table holds 250,000 to 300,000 clones, around nine tenths found once. V shed 2 bases, J shed 4 bases, and the junction held 5 bases outside the gene matches. The CDR3 covers 15 residues. The germline gives CDR1 PRHDT, CDR2 FYEKMQ (reference sequence). The sequence came from a woman in her forties who had recovered from COVID-19. The sequenced material came from peripheral blood. V and J are TRBV13 and TRBJ1-2; TRBD1 aligns across 9 bases. The CDR3 DNA sequence: TGTGCCAGCAGCTTACTTGCGGGACAGGGCTATGGCTACACCTTC. Its translation: CASSLLAGQGYGYTF.